This T cell receptor beta chain comes out of a study of blood T cell repertoires in COVID-19. As for the study in general: Donors in the United States, Italy and Spain gave samples during acute or convalescent COVID-19. PBMCs, B-cell-depleted T cells, or T cells provided the cDNA or gDNA that made up the material.

Trimming removed 3 bases at V and 6 bases at J, with 14 bases between. The CDR3 is 14 residues long. Germline V gives CDR1 MGHRA, CDR2 YSYEKL. The participants were between about 18 and 89 years old and came from some 25 US areas. Assignment of participants to cohorts was predicated upon participant-reported clinical history. The table came from immunoSEQ multiplex PCR; TCRdb's copy has only in-frame clones and leaves some out. The table has a few hundred thousand clones, around nine tenths seen once; the top ten hold less than 3.5%. The TCR was taken from a woman aged 45-65 years who had been exposed to COVID-19. The sequenced sample was PBMCs or T cells enriched from blood (not recorded which). The rearrangement joins TRBV4-1 to TRBJ1-1; perhaps TRBD1 as D (5 bases). This chain's CDR3 is CASSQTYSGAEAFF. The CDR3 DNA reads TGCGCCAGCAGCCAGACTTATTCGGGGGCTGAAGCTTTCTTT.